This T cell receptor (beta chain) was documented in a study of cytomegalovirus exposure and HLA in healthy donors. The CDR3 sequence is 16 residues long. Trimming stripped 0 bases from V and 3 bases from J, with 12 bases between. Germline assignment: CDR1 MRHNA and CDR2 SNTAGT. 60 Vbeta and 13 Jbeta primers were used in PCR. Sequencing was performed with immunoSEQ multiplex PCR; in TCRdb, only in-frame clones are kept and a portion is missing. The sample has some 110,000 clones, 82% seen once. The chain has TRBV6-4 and TRBJ2-1, with D unresolved. The sequencing input was PBMCs. This receptor was obtained from a man between 50 and 59 years old in good health and CMV-seronegative. For the CDR3, the DNA is TGTGCCAGCAGTGACTCGAGTGACACGTTCTACAATGAGCAGTTCTTC. Encoded protein: CASSDSSDTFYNEQFF.